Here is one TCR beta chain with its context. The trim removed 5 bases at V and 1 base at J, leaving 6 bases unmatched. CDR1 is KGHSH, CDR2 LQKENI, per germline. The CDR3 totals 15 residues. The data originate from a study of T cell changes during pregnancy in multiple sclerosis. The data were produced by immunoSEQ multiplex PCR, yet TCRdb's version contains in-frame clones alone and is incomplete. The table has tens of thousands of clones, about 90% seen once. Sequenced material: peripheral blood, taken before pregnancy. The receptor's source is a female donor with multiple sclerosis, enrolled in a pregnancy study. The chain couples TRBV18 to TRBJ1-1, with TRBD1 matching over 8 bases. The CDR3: CASSRGQGRNTEAFF. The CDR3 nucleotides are TGTGCCAGCTCAAGAGGACAGGGAAGGAACACTGAAGCTTTCTTT.